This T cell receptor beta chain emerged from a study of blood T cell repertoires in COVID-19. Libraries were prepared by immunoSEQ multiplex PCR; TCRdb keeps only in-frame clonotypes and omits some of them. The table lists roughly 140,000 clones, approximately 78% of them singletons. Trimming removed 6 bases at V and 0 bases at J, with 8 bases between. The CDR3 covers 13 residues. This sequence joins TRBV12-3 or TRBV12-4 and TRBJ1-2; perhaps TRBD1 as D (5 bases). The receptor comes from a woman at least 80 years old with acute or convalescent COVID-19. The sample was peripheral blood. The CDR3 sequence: CASSLQANYGYTF. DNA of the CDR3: TGTGCCAGCAGCTTACAGGCTAACTATGGCTACACCTTC.